This T cell receptor beta chain was found in a study of OX40 agonist ivuxolimab in advanced cancers. Repertoires were generated with immunoSEQ multiplex PCR, while TCRdb's copy carries only in-frame clones and drops some. The sample gives approximately 28,000 clones, roughly nine tenths of which show up once; about a tenth is in the top ten. V lost 3 bases to trimming and J lost 4 bases; unmatched junction nucleotides: 8. CDR3 length equals 16 residues. The V gene's germline CDR1 is LGHNA and CDR2 YSLEER. The chain recombines TRBV4-3 with TRBJ2-5; 10 nucleotides line up with TRBD1. This receptor was obtained from an adult with an advanced solid tumor such as melanoma, head and neck, liver or kidney cancer. The input for sequencing was CD4+ or CD8+ T cells sorted from blood, taken in a trial of the OX40 agonist ivuxolimab. CDR3 amino acids: CASSHAPGQGSETQYF. For the CDR3, the DNA is TGCGCCAGCAGCCATGCGCCGGGACAGGGGTCAGAGACCCAGTACTTC.